This T cell receptor beta chain derives from a study of blood T cells in healthy people across ages. Turning to the study itself: T cells yielded about one barcoded beta molecule per two cells through template switching. General study results and limits: Expanded clonotype shifts may have been confounded, as the donors had an unknown CMV status.

Looked up from germline, CDR1 is MDHEN and CDR2 is SYDVKM. The trim removed 6 bases at V and 5 bases at J, leaving 9 bases unmatched. The CDR3 has 15 residues. Every donor gave 8 to 10 milliliters of peripheral blood. This clonotype showed up just a few times. Its antigen is currently unknown. Next came a second PCR, run for about 7 to 12 cycles, which used a sample-barcoded 5' primer along with a J-beta primer mix. TCRdb used MiXCR to reprocess the 5' RACE reads, holding one entry per CDR3 protein. The sample has 550,000 to 750,000 distinct CDR3 sequences, more than 20% seen once; the top ten hold about 3.6%.

This sequence was found in a man between 65 and 85 years old in good health. Specimen: blood. The J gene is TRBJ2-2, the V gene TRBV28; TRBD1 matches 7 bases. In DNA, the CDR3 is TGTGCCAGCAGGAAGACAGGGAAGATTACCGGGGAGCTGTTTTTT. Its translation is CASRKTGKITGELFF.